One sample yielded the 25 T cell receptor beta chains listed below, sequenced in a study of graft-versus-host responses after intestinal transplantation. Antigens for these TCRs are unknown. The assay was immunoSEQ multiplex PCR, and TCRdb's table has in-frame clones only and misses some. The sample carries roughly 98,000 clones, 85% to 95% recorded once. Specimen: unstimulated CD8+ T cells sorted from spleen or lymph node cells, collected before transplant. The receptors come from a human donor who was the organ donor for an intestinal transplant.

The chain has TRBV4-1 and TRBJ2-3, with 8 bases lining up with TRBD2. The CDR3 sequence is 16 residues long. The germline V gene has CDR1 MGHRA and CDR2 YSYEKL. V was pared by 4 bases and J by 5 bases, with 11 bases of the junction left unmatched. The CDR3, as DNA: TGCGCCAGCAGCCCAGAGGACCGGGGGGGCCAAGATACGCAGTATTTT. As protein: CASSPEDRGGQDTQYF.

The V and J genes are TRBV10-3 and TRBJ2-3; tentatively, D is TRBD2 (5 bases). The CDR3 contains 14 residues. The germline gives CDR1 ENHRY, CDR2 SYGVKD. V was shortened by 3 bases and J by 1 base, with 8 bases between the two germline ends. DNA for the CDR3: TGTGCCATCAGTGAATCGGGGTGCACAGATACGCAGTATTTT. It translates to CAISESGCTDTQYF.

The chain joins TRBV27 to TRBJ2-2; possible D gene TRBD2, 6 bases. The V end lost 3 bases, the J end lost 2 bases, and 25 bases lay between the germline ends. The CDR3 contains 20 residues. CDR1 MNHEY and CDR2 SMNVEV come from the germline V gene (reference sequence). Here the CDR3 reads CASSLVFGWGGGTNTGELFF. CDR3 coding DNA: TGTGCCAGCAGTTTGGTCTTCGGCTGGGGAGGCGGGACTAACACCGGGGAGCTGTTTTTT.

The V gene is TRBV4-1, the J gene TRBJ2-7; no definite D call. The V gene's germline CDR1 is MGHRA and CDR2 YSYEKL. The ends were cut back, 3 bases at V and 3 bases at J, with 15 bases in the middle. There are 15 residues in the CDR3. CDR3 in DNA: TGCGCCAGCAGCCAGGGTCTGAGGTCGAACTACGAGCAGTACTTC. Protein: CASSQGLRSNYEQYF.

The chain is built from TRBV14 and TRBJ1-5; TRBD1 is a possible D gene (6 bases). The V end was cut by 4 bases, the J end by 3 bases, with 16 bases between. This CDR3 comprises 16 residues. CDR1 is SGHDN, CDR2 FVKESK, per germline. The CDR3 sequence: CASSRTDFLYNQPQHF. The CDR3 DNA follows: TGTGCCAGCAGCCGGACAGACTTTCTTTACAATCAGCCCCAGCATTTT.

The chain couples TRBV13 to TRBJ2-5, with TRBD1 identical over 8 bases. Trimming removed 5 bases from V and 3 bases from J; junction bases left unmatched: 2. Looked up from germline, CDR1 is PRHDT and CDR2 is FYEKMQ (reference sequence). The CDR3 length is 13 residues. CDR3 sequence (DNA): TGTGCCAGCAGCGCGACAGGGGAAGAGACCCAGTACTTC. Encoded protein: CASSATGEETQYF.

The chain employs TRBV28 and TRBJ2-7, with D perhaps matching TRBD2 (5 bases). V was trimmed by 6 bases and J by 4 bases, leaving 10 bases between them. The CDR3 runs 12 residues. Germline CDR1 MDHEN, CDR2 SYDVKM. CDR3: CASSFSEYEQYF. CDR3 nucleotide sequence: TGTGCCAGCAGCTTTAGCGAATACGAGCAGTACTTC.

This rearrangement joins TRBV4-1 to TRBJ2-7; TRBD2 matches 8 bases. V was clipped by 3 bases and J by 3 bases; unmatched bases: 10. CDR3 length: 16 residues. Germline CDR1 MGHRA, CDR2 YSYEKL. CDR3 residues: CASSHESGGPVYEQYF. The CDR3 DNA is TGCGCCAGCAGCCACGAGTCGGGGGGGCCCGTCTACGAGCAGTACTTC.

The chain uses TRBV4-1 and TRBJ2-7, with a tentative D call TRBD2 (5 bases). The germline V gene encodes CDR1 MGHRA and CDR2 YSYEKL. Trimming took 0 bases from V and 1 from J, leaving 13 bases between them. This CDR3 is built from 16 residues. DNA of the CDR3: TGCGCCAGCAGCCAAGATTGGACTGCACGGTCCTACGAGCAGTACTTC. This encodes CASSQDWTARSYEQYF.

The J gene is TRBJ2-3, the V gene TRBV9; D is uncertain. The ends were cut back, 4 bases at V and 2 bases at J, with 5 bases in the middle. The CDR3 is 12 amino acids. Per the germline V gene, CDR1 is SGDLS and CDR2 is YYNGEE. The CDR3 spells CASSPITDTQYF. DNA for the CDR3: TGTGCCAGCAGCCCAATCACAGATACGCAGTATTTT.

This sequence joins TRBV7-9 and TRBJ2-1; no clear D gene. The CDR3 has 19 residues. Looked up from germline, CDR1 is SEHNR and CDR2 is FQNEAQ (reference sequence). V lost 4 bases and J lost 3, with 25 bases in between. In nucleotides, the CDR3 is TGTGCCAGCAGCTCGGATCCAGTGTTCCCCTCCGGAGTCTACAATGAGCAGTTCTTC. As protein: CASSSDPVFPSGVYNEQFF.

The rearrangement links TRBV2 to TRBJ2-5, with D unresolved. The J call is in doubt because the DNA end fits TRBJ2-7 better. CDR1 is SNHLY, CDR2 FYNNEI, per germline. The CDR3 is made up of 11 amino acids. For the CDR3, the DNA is TGTGCCAGCAGGGGCTCCTACGAGCAGTACTTC. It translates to CASRGSYEQYF.

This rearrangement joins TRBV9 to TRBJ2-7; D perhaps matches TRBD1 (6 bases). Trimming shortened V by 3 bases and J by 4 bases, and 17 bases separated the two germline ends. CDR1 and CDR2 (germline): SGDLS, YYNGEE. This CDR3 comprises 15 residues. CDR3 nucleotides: TGTGCCAGCAGCGCGAGACAGGATTTTTCTTACGAGCAGTACTTC. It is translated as CASSARQDFSYEQYF.

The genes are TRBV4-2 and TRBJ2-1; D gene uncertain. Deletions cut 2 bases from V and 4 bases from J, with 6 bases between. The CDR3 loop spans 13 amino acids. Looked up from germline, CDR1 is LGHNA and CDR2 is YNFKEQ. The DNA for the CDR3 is TGTGCCAGCAGCCAAAACAATTACAATGAGCAGTTCTTC. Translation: CASSQNNYNEQFF.

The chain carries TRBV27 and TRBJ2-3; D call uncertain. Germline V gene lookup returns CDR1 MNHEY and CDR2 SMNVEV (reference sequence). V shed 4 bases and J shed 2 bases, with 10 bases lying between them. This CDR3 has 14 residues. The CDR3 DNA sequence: TGTGCCAGCAGTTCCGGTCTTCACACAGATACGCAGTATTTT. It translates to CASSSGLHTDTQYF.

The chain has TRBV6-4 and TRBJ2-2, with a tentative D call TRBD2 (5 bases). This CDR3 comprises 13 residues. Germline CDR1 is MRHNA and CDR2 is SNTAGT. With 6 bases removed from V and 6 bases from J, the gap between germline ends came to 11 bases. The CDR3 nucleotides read TGTGCCAGCAGCGCTCAGGACTCCGGGGAGCTGTTTTTT. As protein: CASSAQDSGELFF.

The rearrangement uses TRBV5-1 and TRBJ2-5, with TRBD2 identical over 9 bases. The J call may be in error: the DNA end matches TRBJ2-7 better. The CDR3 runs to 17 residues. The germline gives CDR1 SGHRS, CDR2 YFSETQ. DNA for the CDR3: TGCGCCAGCAGCTTGGCTAGCGGGACGAATGAAGCCTCCGAGCAGTACTTC. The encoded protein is CASSLASGTNEASEQYF.

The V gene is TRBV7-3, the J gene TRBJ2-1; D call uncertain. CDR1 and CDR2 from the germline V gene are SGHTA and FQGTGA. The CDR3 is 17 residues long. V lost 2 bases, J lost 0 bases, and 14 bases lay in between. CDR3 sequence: CASSLEVGQTSYNEQFF. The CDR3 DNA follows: TGTGCCAGCAGCTTAGAGGTTGGCCAGACCTCCTACAATGAGCAGTTCTTC.

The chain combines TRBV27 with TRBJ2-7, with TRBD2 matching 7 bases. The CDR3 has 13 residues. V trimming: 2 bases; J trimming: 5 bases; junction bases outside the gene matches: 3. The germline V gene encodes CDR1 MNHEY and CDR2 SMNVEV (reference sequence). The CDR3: CASSLAGADEQYF. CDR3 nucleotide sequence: TGTGCCAGCAGTTTAGCGGGAGCGGACGAGCAGTACTTC.

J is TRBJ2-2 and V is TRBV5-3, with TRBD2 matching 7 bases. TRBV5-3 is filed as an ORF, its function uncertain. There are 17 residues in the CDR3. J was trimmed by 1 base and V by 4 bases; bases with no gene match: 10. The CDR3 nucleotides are TGTGCCAGAAGCCCGGAGGGAGAGCGGGGGAACACCGGGGAGCTGTTTTTT. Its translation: CARSPEGERGNTGELFF.

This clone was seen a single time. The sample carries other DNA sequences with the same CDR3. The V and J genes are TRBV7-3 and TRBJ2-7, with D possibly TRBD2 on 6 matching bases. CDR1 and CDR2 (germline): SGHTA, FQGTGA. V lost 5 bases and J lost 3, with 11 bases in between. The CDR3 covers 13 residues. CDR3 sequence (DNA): TGTGCCAGCAGCCAAGGGGAGGACTACGAGCAGTACTTC. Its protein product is CASSQGEDYEQYF.

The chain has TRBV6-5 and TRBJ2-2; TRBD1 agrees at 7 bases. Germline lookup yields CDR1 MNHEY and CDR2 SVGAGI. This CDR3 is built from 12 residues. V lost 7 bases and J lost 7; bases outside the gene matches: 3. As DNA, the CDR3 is TGTGCCAGCAAGACAGGGCACGGGGAGCTGTTTTTT. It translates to CASKTGHGELFF.

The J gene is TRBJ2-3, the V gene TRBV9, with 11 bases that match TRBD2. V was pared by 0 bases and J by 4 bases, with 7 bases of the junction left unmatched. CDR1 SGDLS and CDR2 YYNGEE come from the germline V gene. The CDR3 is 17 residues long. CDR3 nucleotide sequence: TGTGCCAGCAGCGTAGGTAGCGGGGGGGCCATTTCAGATACGCAGTATTTT. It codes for CASSVGSGGAISDTQYF.

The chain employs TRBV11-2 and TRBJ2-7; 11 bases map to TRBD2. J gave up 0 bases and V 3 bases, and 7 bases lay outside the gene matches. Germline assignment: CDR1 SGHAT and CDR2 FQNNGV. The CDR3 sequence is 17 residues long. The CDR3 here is CASSFSSGGSSSYEQYF. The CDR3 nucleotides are TGTGCCAGCAGCTTTTCTAGCGGGGGGTCTAGCTCCTACGAGCAGTACTTC.

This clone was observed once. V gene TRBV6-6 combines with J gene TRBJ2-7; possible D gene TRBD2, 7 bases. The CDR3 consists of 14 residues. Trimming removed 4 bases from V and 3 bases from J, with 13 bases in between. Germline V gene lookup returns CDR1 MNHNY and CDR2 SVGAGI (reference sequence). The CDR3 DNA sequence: TGTGCCAGCAGTTGGGAGGGGACATACTACGAGCAGTACTTC. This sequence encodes CASSWEGTYYEQYF.